The next 12 T cell receptor beta chains were all read from a single sample in a study of OX40 agonist ivuxolimab in advanced cancers. Assay used: immunoSEQ multiplex PCR; TCRdb lists only in-frame clones, some missing. The profile shows about 140,000 clones, approximately 94% of them singletons. The specimen was CD4+ or CD8+ T cells sorted from blood, collected in a trial of the OX40 agonist ivuxolimab. The receptors here all came from an adult with an advanced solid tumor such as melanoma, head and neck, liver or kidney cancer.

The chain uses TRBV28 and TRBJ1-4; 8 nucleotides agree with TRBD1. V shed 4 bases and J 6 bases; nucleotides not matched to a gene: 7. CDR1 is MDHEN, CDR2 SYDVKM, per germline. The CDR3 runs to 15 residues. DNA for the CDR3: TGTGCCAGCAGTTCCGGGACAGGTGGAGATGAAAAACTGTTTTTT. It codes for CASSSGTGGDEKLFF.

The chain couples TRBV6-1 to TRBJ1-4; D is uncertain. Per the germline V gene, CDR1 is MNHNS and CDR2 is SASEGT. V dropped 7 bases and J dropped 10 bases, with 10 bases sitting between them. This CDR3 is 11 amino acids long. CDR3 residues: CASTPCGKLFF. CDR3 in DNA: TGTGCCAGCACCCCCTGCGGAAAACTGTTTTTT.

The chain joins TRBV28 to TRBJ1-1; D ambiguous. V dropped 2 bases and J dropped 3 bases, with 4 bases sitting between them. The CDR3 contains 12 residues. The germline V gene has CDR1 MDHEN and CDR2 SYDVKM. The CDR3 DNA follows: TGTGCCAGCAGTTTAGGGTACACTGAAGCTTTCTTT. Its protein is CASSLGYTEAFF.

The V call is TRBV9, the J call TRBJ1-3, with 7 bases lining up with TRBD1. Germline-derived CDR1 and CDR2 are SGDLS and YYNGEE. Trimming removed 4 bases from V and 4 bases from J; junction bases left unmatched: 14. The length of the CDR3 is 17 residues. The CDR3 sequence is CASSPGGQALRGNTIYF. The CDR3 DNA sequence: TGTGCCAGCAGCCCAGGGGGTCAAGCCCTCAGAGGAAACACCATATATTTT.

The chain carries TRBV28 and TRBJ2-2; 14 bases are shared with TRBD2. The CDR3 sequence is 17 residues long. J lost 3 bases, V lost 2 bases, and 2 bases had no gene match. Germline CDR1 MDHEN, CDR2 SYDVKM. The CDR3, as DNA: TGTGCCAGCAGTTTAGGGGGACTAGCGGGAGACACCGGGGAGCTGTTTTTT. The encoded protein is CASSLGGLAGDTGELFF. Full variable domain (rest looked up from reference TRBV28 and TRBJ2-2): DVKVTQSSRYLVKRTGEKVFLECVQDMDHENMFWYRQDPGLGLRLIYFSYDVKMKEKGDIPEGYSVSREKKERFSLILESASTNQTSMYLCASSLGGLAGDTGELFFGEGSRLTVL.

The V call is TRBV6-1, the J call TRBJ2-7; 8 bases fit TRBD2. V shed 4 bases and J 6 bases; nucleotides not matched to a gene: 14. This CDR3 comprises 16 residues. CDR1 is MNHNS, CDR2 SASEGT, per germline. The CDR3 reads CASSAGGAGGRREQYF. CDR3 bases: TGTGCCAGCAGTGCCGGCGGGGCGGGGGGACGTCGCGAGCAGTACTTC.

The rearrangement uses TRBV30 and TRBJ2-7; D gene unclear. The V end lost 0 bases, the J end lost 6 bases, and 12 bases lay between the germline ends. Germline V CDR1 and CDR2: GTSNPN, SVGIG (reference sequence). The length of the CDR3 is 13 residues. The CDR3 region has the DNA TGTGCCTGGAGTGTGAAGGTGAAGGGCGAGCAGTACTTC. This translates into CAWSVKVKGEQYF. The variable domain in full, completed from reference TRBV30 and TRBJ2-7, reads SQTIHQWPATLVQPVGSPLSLECTVEGTSNPNLYWYRQAAGRGLQLLFYSVGIGQISSEVPQNLSASRPQDRQFILSSKKLLLSDSGFYLCAWSVKVKGEQYFGPGTRLTVT.

The CDR3 is CASSPGTGHYGYTF. In DNA, the CDR3 is TGTGCCAGCTCACCAGGGACAGGGCACTATGGCTACACCTTC. V gene TRBV18 combines with J gene TRBJ1-2, with 9 bases identical to TRBD1. V lost 2 bases to trimming and J lost 3 bases; unmatched junction nucleotides: 1. This CDR3 is 14 amino acids long. Germline V gives CDR1 KGHSH, CDR2 LQKENI.

The chain recombines TRBV28 with TRBJ1-5; D ambiguous. Trimming pared 2 bases from V and 2 bases from J, leaving 16 bases between. The CDR3 extends over 17 amino acids. The germline V gene encodes CDR1 MDHEN and CDR2 SYDVKM. CDR3 in DNA: TGTGCCAGCAGTTTAAGCTATGGGGTTCCGGGCAATCAGCCCCAGCATTTT. Its translation: CASSLSYGVPGNQPQHF.

The CDR3 DNA reads as TGCAGCGTTCGTGGACTAGCGGGAAAGGTCGGGGAGCTGTTTTTT. Protein product: CSVRGLAGKVGELFF. The genes are TRBV29-1 and TRBJ2-2, with TRBD2 matching 12 bases. CDR1 and CDR2 from the germline V gene are SQVTM and ANQGSEA. The junction had 8 bases not matched to a gene; V was cut back by 5 bases and J by 7 bases. The CDR3 spans 15 residues.

The chain recombines TRBV19 with TRBJ2-1; 8 bases match TRBD2. Germline trimming cut 10 bases from V and 6 bases from J; bases unmatched to any gene: 11. The CDR3 sequence is 14 residues long. Germline assignment: CDR1 LNHDA and CDR2 SQIVND (reference sequence). For the CDR3, the DNA is TGTGCCACCACATCTCAGCGGGAGCCCAATGAGCAGTTCTTC. Its translation is CATTSQREPNEQFF.

This chain links TRBV2 with TRBJ2-1; 8 bases map to TRBD2. The trim removed 6 bases at V and 2 bases at J, leaving 3 bases unmatched. The V gene's germline CDR1 is SNHLY and CDR2 FYNNEI. The CDR3 runs to 14 residues. The CDR3 reads CASRLAGPYNEQFF. CDR3 nucleotides: TGTGCCAGCAGGCTAGCGGGTCCCTACAATGAGCAGTTCTTC.